These 28 T cell receptor beta chains were all obtained from the same sample, sequenced in a study of patients and donors after allogeneic stem cell transplantation. Each CDR3 protein is one row after TCRdb ran MiXCR on the RT-PCR reads. The sample yields tens of thousands of distinct CDR3 sequences, 5% seen once. The sequenced material came from blood, either unsorted or a sorted T cell fraction (not recorded which). The receptor set was obtained from a human donor who was either an allogeneic HSCT recipient or a stem cell or donor lymphocyte infusion donor (not recorded which). It is not recorded whose cells these are; they may come from a transplant donor.

Many counts were recorded for this clonotype. The V call is TRBV10-3, the J call TRBJ2-3, with 8 bases matching TRBD1. This CDR3 has 15 amino acids. From germline, CDR1 is ENHRY and CDR2 SYGVKD. V lost 0 bases and J lost 1; bases outside the gene matches: 0. The CDR3 is CAISESGQGTDTQYF. The CDR3 DNA reads as TGTGCCATCAGTGAGTCGGGACAGGGCACAGATACGCAGTATTTT.

This clonotype was observed many times. This sequence joins TRBV28 and TRBJ1-1; 8 bases are shared with TRBD1. The germline V gene has CDR1 MDHEN and CDR2 SYDVKM. V shed 3 bases and J 1 base; nucleotides not matched to a gene: 4. The CDR3 has 15 residues. The CDR3 DNA reads as TGTGCCAGCAGTTTGGACAGGGCATGGAACACTGAAGCTTTCTTT. This gives the protein CASSLDRAWNTEAFF.

The table lists this clonotype with many counts. This sequence joins TRBV5-1 and TRBJ1-2; D perhaps matches TRBD1 (5 bases). Germline-derived CDR1 and CDR2 are SGHRS and YFSETQ. CDR3 length: 14 amino acids. The V gene lost 5 bases and the J gene lost 0 bases, with 11 bases spanning the gap. CDR3 bases: TGCGCCAGCAGTGGCCCGGGGGCTAACTATGGCTACACCTTC. Translation: CASSGPGANYGYTF.

This clonotype has at least ten counts. The genes are TRBV11-2 and TRBJ2-2; D is unresolved. The germline V and J ends were trimmed by 2 bases and 5 bases, with 12 bases remaining between them. Germline-derived CDR1 and CDR2 are SGHAT and FQNNGV. The CDR3 has 15 amino acids. For the CDR3, the DNA is TGTGCCAGCAGCTTAATACAAGGCGAGACCGGGGAGCTGTTTTTT. This encodes CASSLIQGETGELFF.

This clonotype was found many times. The gene calls are TRBV20-1 and TRBJ1-1; no clear D gene. Germline V CDR1 and CDR2: DFQATT, SNEGSKA (reference sequence). V was clipped by 2 bases and J by 3 bases, with 7 bases between them. This CDR3 spans 12 amino acids. CDR3 in amino acids: CSARSGYTEAFF. In DNA, the CDR3 is TGCAGTGCTAGATCGGGCTACACTGAAGCTTTCTTT.

This clonotype was seen ten or more times. This chain connects TRBV29-1 to TRBJ2-7; D is ambiguous. The germline V and J ends were trimmed by 4 bases and 4 bases, with 17 bases remaining between them. The CDR3 contains 14 residues. Germline CDR1 is SQVTM and CDR2 is ANQGSEA. CDR3 residues: CSVVPRVDLYEQYF. The CDR3 DNA reads as TGCAGCGTTGTGCCAAGGGTAGACCTATACGAGCAGTACTTC.

This clonotype was counted between two and nine times. The J gene is TRBJ1-1, the V gene TRBV6-4; tentatively, D is TRBD1 (6 bases). Trimming pared 5 bases from V and 3 bases from J, leaving 10 bases between. The CDR3 spans 13 residues. The germline CDR1 and CDR2 sequences are MRHNA and SNTAGT. In DNA form, the CDR3 reads TGTGCCAGCAGTAAGGACAGCTACACTGAAGCTTTCTTT. As protein: CASSKDSYTEAFF.

At least ten counts were recorded for this clonotype. The germline gene is not matched at one end of the junction; a read error may be the cause. The rearrangement uses TRBV5-6 and TRBJ1-2; D is perhaps TRBD1 (6 bases). CDR1 and CDR2 from the germline V gene are SGHDT and YYEEEE. The CDR3 covers 13 residues. The CDR3 sequence: CASRLGASRGYTF. The CDR3 coding sequence is TGTGCCAGCAGATTGGGGGCGTCTCGTGGCTACACCTTC.

This clonotype occurred many times. The rearrangement links TRBV2 to TRBJ2-2; TRBD2 agrees at 12 bases. The CDR3 is made up of 16 amino acids. V gave up 6 bases and J gave up 2 bases; unmatched junction bases: 4. Germline CDR1 is SNHLY and CDR2 is FYNNEI. DNA for the CDR3: TGTGCCAGCAGCGCTAGCGGGAGGGCCAACACCGGGGAGCTGTTTTTT. It encodes CASSASGRANTGELFF.

This clonotype was recorded at least ten times. CDR3 sequence (DNA): TGTGCCAGCAGTTATCGGCGGGGATTGAGAACCGGGGAGCTGTTTTTT. It codes for CASSYRRGLRTGELFF. The chain combines TRBV6-5 with TRBJ2-2; TRBD2 is a possible D gene (6 bases). This CDR3 comprises 16 residues. With 3 bases removed from V and 5 bases from J, the gap between germline ends came to 16 bases. Germline assignment: CDR1 MNHEY and CDR2 SVGAGI.

The sample holds a few counts of this clonotype. V is TRBV11-3 and J is TRBJ2-7; TRBD1 agrees at 8 bases. This CDR3 comprises 14 residues. Germline assignment: CDR1 SGHNT and CDR2 YENEEA. V shed 5 bases, J shed 1 base, and the junction held 4 bases outside the gene matches. Written as DNA, the CDR3 is TGTGCCAGCAGCCCGGGACAGGCGTCCTACGAGCAGTACTTC. This codes for CASSPGQASYEQYF.

This clonotype was counted at least ten times. This sequence joins TRBV5-1 and TRBJ1-2, with D possibly matching TRBD1 (5 bases). There are 14 residues in the CDR3. V lost 4 bases, J lost 5 bases, and 15 bases lay in between. Germline V lookup: CDR1 SGHRS, CDR2 YFSETQ. In DNA, the CDR3 is TGCGCCAGCAGCCCAACCTCGGGGGGGTATGGCTACACCTTC. The encoded protein is CASSPTSGGYGYTF.

This clonotype came up many times. The chain couples TRBV6-1 to TRBJ2-7; 9 bases are a match to TRBD1. J was trimmed by 0 bases and V by 6 bases; bases with no gene match: 9. Germline V gene lookup returns CDR1 MNHNS and CDR2 SASEGT. The CDR3 length is 16 residues. CDR3 residues: CASSLGGTGSSYEQYF. The CDR3, as DNA: TGTGCCAGCAGCCTGGGGGGGACAGGGAGCTCCTACGAGCAGTACTTC.

The CDR3 is CASKEPGVEQFF. Written as DNA, the CDR3 is TGTGCCAGCAAAGAACCGGGGGTTGAGCAGTTCTTC. The chain carries TRBV6-1 and TRBJ2-1, with D possibly TRBD2 on 6 matching bases. CDR3 length: 12 residues. The germline V and J ends were trimmed by 7 bases and 9 bases, with 13 bases remaining between them. The germline CDR1 and CDR2 sequences are MNHNS and SASEGT.

The V gene is TRBV28, the J gene TRBJ1-2; weak D call: TRBD1 (6 bases). Germline V gene lookup returns CDR1 MDHEN and CDR2 SYDVKM. V was cut by 2 bases and J by 4 bases, with 11 bases left in between. The CDR3 is made up of 14 amino acids. The CDR3 region has the DNA TGTGCCAGCAGTTTAGGGGGGGGGCTCTATGGCTACACCTTC. Translated, it gives CASSLGGGLYGYTF.

This clonotype was counted many times. V usage is TRBV20-1 and J usage is TRBJ1-1; no reliable D call. The germline gives CDR1 DFQATT, CDR2 SNEGSKA (reference sequence). The length of the CDR3 is 12 residues. V was cut by 7 bases and J by 8 bases, with 17 bases left in between. Here the CDR3 reads CSVLGEFPEAFF. The CDR3 bases are TGCAGTGTCCTTGGGGAGTTCCCAGAAGCTTTCTTT.

This clonotype was found a few times. The V call is TRBV6-1, the J call TRBJ2-7; D unclear. V lost 3 bases to trimming and J lost 2 bases, with 8 bases between them. Looked up from germline, CDR1 is MNHNS and CDR2 is SASEGT. This CDR3 has 13 residues. CDR3 nucleotides: TGTGCCAGCAGTGAGAGAACCACCTACGAGCAGTACTTC. It encodes CASSERTTYEQYF.

This clonotype was seen repeatedly, ten times or more. V usage is TRBV2 and J usage is TRBJ1-1; 8 bases map to TRBD1. Trimming at V came to 5 bases and at J to 5 bases, leaving 7 bases not matched to a gene. The CDR3 covers 14 residues. Germline V gene sequence: CDR1 SNHLY, CDR2 FYNNEI. The CDR3 spells CASSRQGPQTEAFF. The CDR3 DNA reads TGTGCCAGCAGTAGACAGGGGCCGCAGACTGAAGCTTTCTTT.

This clonotype was seen more than once but under ten times. The chain carries TRBV20-1 and TRBJ1-5; unclear D gene. Deletions cut 0 bases from V and 14 bases from J, with 23 bases between. Germline assignment: CDR1 DFQATT and CDR2 SNEGSKA (reference sequence). The CDR3 runs 15 residues. CDR3 sequence: CSARDRGAAARTEHF. The CDR3 region has the DNA TGCAGTGCTAGAGATAGAGGAGCGGCGGCCCGGACCGAGCATTTT.

This clonotype was counted ten times or more. The rearrangement uses TRBV11-3 and TRBJ2-2, with D possibly being TRBD2 (5 bases). This CDR3 has 15 amino acids. The V gene lost 5 bases and the J gene lost 0 bases, with 10 bases spanning the gap. Germline V gene data show CDR1 as SGHNT and CDR2 as YENEEA. The CDR3 DNA reads TGTGCCAGCAGCCGAAGCGGAGCGAACACCGGGGAGCTGTTTTTT. The encoded protein is CASSRSGANTGELFF.

In its sample, this clonotype was seen many times. The CDR3, as DNA: TGTGCCAGCAGTCGGGGGACCGCTCAGTACTTC. As protein: CASSRGTAQYF. The chain joins TRBV12-3 or TRBV12-4 to TRBJ2-7, with D possibly TRBD2 on 6 matching bases. CDR3 size: 11 residues. The germline V and J ends were trimmed by 5 bases and 10 bases, with 12 bases remaining between them.

This rearrangement joins TRBV6-5 to TRBJ1-5; possible D gene TRBD1, 6 bases. CDR1 and CDR2 (germline): MNHEY, SVGAGI. V lost 2 bases, J lost 0 bases, and 11 bases lay in between. This CDR3 has 16 amino acids. CDR3: CASSYQTGDSNQPQHF. CDR3 bases: TGTGCCAGCAGTTACCAGACAGGCGATAGCAATCAGCCCCAGCATTTT.

This clonotype has just a few counts. This chain joins TRBV6-1 and TRBJ2-5; D is uncertain. Germline V CDR1 and CDR2: MNHNS, SASEGT. Trimming pared 0 bases from V and 10 bases from J, leaving 12 bases between. The CDR3 is 13 amino acids. CDR3 in DNA: TGTGCCAGCAGTGAAGCGTTAGGGCACCACCAGTACTTC. Translating gives CASSEALGHHQYF.

This clonotype has at least ten counts. The CDR3 loop is CASSSGLAGAASDTQYF. CDR3 coding DNA: TGTGCCAGCAGCTCGGGACTAGCGGGAGCGGCTTCTGATACGCAGTATTTT. This rearrangement joins TRBV7-6 to TRBJ2-3, with 14 bases lining up with TRBD2. The germline CDR1 and CDR2 sequences are SGHVS and FNYEAQ. The length of the CDR3 is 17 residues. J was trimmed by 6 bases and V by 4 bases; bases with no gene match: 9.

The chain uses TRBV7-9 and TRBJ2-5; TRBD1 aligns across 8 bases. The V segment lost 5 bases and the J segment 7 bases; nucleotides outside the gene matches: 9. Germline V lookup: CDR1 SEHNR, CDR2 FQNEAQ (reference sequence). This CDR3 contains 14 residues. CDR3 DNA: TGTGCCAGCAGCGGCGGGACAGGAGGGGGGACCCAGTACTTC. Protein sequence: CASSGGTGGGTQYF. Full variable domain (missing parts from reference TRBV7-9 and TRBJ2-5): DTGVSQNPRHKITKRGQNVTFRCDPISEHNRLYWYRQTLGQGPEFLTYFQNEAQLEKSRLLSDRFSAERPKGSFSTLEIQRTEQGDSAMYLCASSGGTGGGTQYFGPGTRLLVL.

This clonotype was recorded at least ten times. V gene TRBV20-1 combines with J gene TRBJ1-1; 7 bases match TRBD1. Per germline, CDR1 DFQATT and CDR2 SNEGSKA (reference sequence). The CDR3 spans 12 residues. The trim removed 7 bases at V and 3 bases at J, leaving 5 bases unmatched. CDR3: CSVRDRDTEAFF. The CDR3 DNA reads TGCAGTGTGCGAGACAGGGACACTGAAGCTTTCTTT.

This clonotype has ten or more counts. This chain uses TRBV12-3 or TRBV12-4 with TRBJ2-2; TRBD2 matches at 12 bases. The V and J ends lost 9 bases and 8 bases, in that order; junction bases with no gene match: 10. The CDR3 covers 15 residues. This chain's CDR3 is CASLAGGPMAGELFF. In DNA, the CDR3 is TGTGCCAGTCTAGCGGGAGGGCCTATGGCAGGGGAGCTGTTTTTT.

As to this clonotype: A read error may explain this, as a much larger clone is one base away. This rearrangement joins TRBV29-1 to TRBJ1-2, with TRBD1 matching over 7 bases. The CDR3 is made up of 11 amino acids. Germline V gives CDR1 SQVTM, CDR2 ANQGSEA. CDR3 region: CSVPRGDGYSF. In DNA, the CDR3 is TGCAGCGTGCCCAGGGGGGATGGCTACTCCTTC. Drawing the rest from reference TRBV29-1 and TRBJ1-2, the complete variable domain is SAVISQKPSRDICQRGTSLTIQCQVDSQVTMMFWYRQQPGQSLTLIATANQGSEATYESGFVIDKFPISRPNLTFSTLTVSNMSPEDSSIYLCSVPRGDGYSFGSGTRLTVV.